A selection of T cell receptor beta chains follows, all from one sample in a study of yellow fever vaccine responses in identical twins. TCRdb reprocessed the RT-PCR reads with MiXCR, giving one entry per CDR3 protein. The table lists about 11,000 distinct CDR3 sequences, around 77% of them singletons, with less than 8.5% in the top ten. Source: T cells from blood (PBMCs), unsorted or a sorted subset (not recorded which), taken before or after yellow fever vaccination (not recorded which). The receptors shown here come from a woman between 18 and 29 years old who received the yellow fever vaccine. Both conserved end residues are part of each CDR3. A D gene is named only where the DNA matches it firmly. Size is omitted from some rows. Given values are once, few, many or a class for expanded clones.

cdr3_nt	cdr3_aa	j_call	d_call	clone_size	v_call
TGTGCCAGCAGTTCCCTTAACCCTGCTGATACGCAGTATTTT	CASSSLNPADTQYF	TRBJ2-3	NA	once	TRBV6-5
TGTGCCAGCAGCTTAGGAGGTGGCTACACCTTC	CASSLGGGYTF	TRBJ1-2	NA	NA	TRBV5-6
TGTGCCAGCAGCCCCGGGGGGATCAATTCACCCCTCCACTTT	CASSPGGINSPLHF	TRBJ1-6	NA	NA	TRBV11-1
TGTGCCAGCTCCCTCGGGGGGTTTGATCTCAACAATGAGCAGTTCTTC	CASSLGGFDLNNEQFF	TRBJ2-1	TRBD2	NA	TRBV18
TGTGCAAGTCGCCTAGTGGTATGGAGGTTCTATGGCTACACCTTC	CASRLVVWRFYGYTF	TRBJ1-2	NA	NA	TRBV12-2
TGTGCCAGCAGCAGACAGGGGACGGGCTCCGAGCAGTACTTC	CASSRQGTGSEQYF	TRBJ2-7	TRBD1	NA	TRBV12-3/TRBV12-4
NA	CASSFLAGSYNEQFF	TRBJ2-1	NA	NA	TRBV12-3/TRBV12-4
TGTGCCAGCAGCTTGGGGACAGGAGCAACTAATGAAAAACTGTTTTTT	CASSLGTGATNEKLFF	TRBJ1-4	TRBD1	medium-sized	TRBV5-4
TGTGCCAGCAGCTTATGGGCACAGCGGATAAACTATGGCTACACCTTC	CASSLWAQRINYGYTF	TRBJ1-2	NA	NA	TRBV7-9
TGCAGCGTTGATATGTCAGGGGAAGCCAATGAGCAGTTCTTC	CSVDMSGEANEQFF	TRBJ2-1	NA	NA	TRBV29-1
TGCAGTGCTAGAGATAGGCTAGGACAGGGGGCTGGAAGGCAGCCCCAGCATTTT	CSARDRLGQGAGRQPQHF	TRBJ1-5	TRBD1	few	TRBV20-1
TGTGCCAGCAGCTTGGAATTGTGGGGCCCCCAAGAGACCCAGTACTTC	CASSLELWGPQETQYF	TRBJ2-5	NA	NA	TRBV5-6
TGTGCCAGCAGCCTCCAGGGGTTTTCCGGGGAGCTGTTTTTT	CASSLQGFSGELFF	TRBJ2-2	NA	NA	TRBV7-6
TGCAGCGTTGGCACCGGGCTATACAATGAGCAGTTCTTC	CSVGTGLYNEQFF	TRBJ2-1	NA	NA	TRBV29-1
TGCGCCAGCAGCCAAGGGACTACCTACGAGCAGTACTTC	CASSQGTTYEQYF	TRBJ2-7	NA	NA	TRBV4-3
TGTGCCAGCAGCCAGAGGGTGAATGAGCAGTTCTTC	CASSQRVNEQFF	TRBJ2-1	NA	NA	TRBV5-4
TGTGCCAGCAGTTTCACGGGACGCACTAACTATGGCTACACCTTC	CASSFTGRTNYGYTF	TRBJ1-2	NA	NA	TRBV27
TGCGCCAGCAGCTTGGGACAGAACTCTGGAAACACCATATATTTT	CASSLGQNSGNTIYF	TRBJ1-3	NA	once	TRBV5-1
TGCGCCAGCAGCCAAGTGTTTGGAAAGCGCAATGAAAAACTGTTTTTT	CASSQVFGKRNEKLFF	TRBJ1-4	NA	NA	TRBV4-1
TGTGCCAGCAGTCATAGGTGGACAGGGGGCGGGCAGTTCTTC	CASSHRWTGGGQFF	TRBJ2-1	TRBD1	once	TRBV5-5
TGTGCCAGCAGCCCCCTAGTAGCGGAGAATAATGAGCAGTTCTTC	CASSPLVAENNEQFF	TRBJ2-1	NA	NA	TRBV7-7
TGTGCCAGCAGCTTAACTGTGAACACTGAAGCTTTCTTT	CASSLTVNTEAFF	TRBJ1-1	NA	NA	TRBV11-1
TGTGCCAGCAGCTTGGGCTGGGACTCCAGCTACAATGAGCAGTTCTTC	CASSLGWDSSYNEQFF	TRBJ2-1	NA	few	TRBV12-3/TRBV12-4
TGCAGCGTTGAGCCACTAGCAAATGAGCAGTTCTTC	CSVEPLANEQFF	TRBJ2-1	NA	once	TRBV29-1
TGTGCCAGTCACGCCCGGGACAGGCTGGGTTATGAGCAGTACTTC	CASHARDRLGYEQYF	TRBJ2-7	TRBD1	NA	TRBV28
TGTGCCAGCAGCCCTCCCGGAGGCAATGAGCAGTTCTTC	CASSPPGGNEQFF	TRBJ2-1	NA	NA	TRBV28
TGCAGCGCGATACGACTAGCGGGGAATGAGCAGTTCTTC	CSAIRLAGNEQFF	TRBJ2-1	TRBD2	NA	TRBV29-1
TGTGCCAGCAGCTCCGTGGGAAGCTCCTACAATGAGCAGTTCTTC	CASSSVGSSYNEQFF	TRBJ2-1	NA	few	TRBV7-8
TGTGCCAGCAGCCAAGGGACAGGATCAACCCCTTCTAACAATGAGCAGTTCTTC	CASSQGTGSTPSNNEQFF	TRBJ2-1	TRBD1	few	TRBV4-2
TGTGCCAGCAGCTTAGTGGGCCTGGGGTCCAATTCTGAAGCTTTCTTT	CASSLVGLGSNSEAFF	TRBJ1-1	NA	NA	TRBV7-7
TGCAGTGCTGCAAACAGAGACAGGAGCTCCTACAATGAGCAGTTCTTC	CSAANRDRSSYNEQFF	TRBJ2-1	NA	once	TRBV20-1